Shown below are 6 T cell receptor beta chains from a single sample sequenced in a study of shared clonotypes between healthy human individuals. TCRdb's copy holds only in-frame clones and misses some; the assay was immunoSEQ multiplex PCR. The sample contains fewer than 3 million clones, about 90% of which appear only once. Sequences were obtained from naive CD4+ T cells from PBMCs. Subset described: CD45RA+ positively selected. The source is a man in his late teens or twenties in good health. Some clones in this sample may be carry-over from other donors' samples.

J is TRBJ1-2 and V is TRBV6-1; D not resolved. The V gene lost 8 bases and the J gene lost 4 bases, with 14 bases spanning the gap. Germline V gives CDR1 MNHNS, CDR2 SASEGT. This CDR3 region has 13 residues. CDR3 protein: CASDKEGIYGYTF. DNA of the CDR3: TGTGCCAGCGATAAGGAGGGAATCTATGGCTACACCTTC.

The genes are TRBV7-2 and TRBJ2-1, with TRBD2 matching 7 bases. Germline CDR1 is SGHTA and CDR2 is FQGNSA. J lost 6 bases, V lost 3 bases, and 5 bases had no gene match. The CDR3 covers 14 residues. The CDR3 sequence: CASSFTLALNEQFF. CDR3 DNA sequence: TGTGCCAGCAGCTTTACACTAGCGCTCAATGAGCAGTTCTTC.

The J gene is TRBJ2-7, the V gene TRBV6-1, with a weak D call TRBD2 (6 bases). V lost 3 bases to trimming and J lost 3 bases, with 9 bases between them. The CDR3 extends over 13 amino acids. Germline assignment: CDR1 MNHNS and CDR2 SASEGT. The CDR3 DNA follows: TGTGCCAGCAGTGATTGGCGGGACTACGAGCAGTACTTC. This translates into CASSDWRDYEQYF.

V usage is TRBV28 and J usage is TRBJ1-5, with D possibly being TRBD1 (6 bases). Germline V gene sequence: CDR1 MDHEN, CDR2 SYDVKM. This CDR3 comprises 16 residues. V shed 5 bases and J shed 7 bases, with 21 bases lying between them. CDR3 sequence reads: CASSTPREGRGQPQHF. CDR3 sequence (DNA): TGTGCCAGCAGTACACCACGCGAGGGTAGGGGGCAGCCCCAGCATTTT.

This chain uses TRBV13 with TRBJ2-1, with D perhaps TRBD2 (6 bases). V shed 8 bases and J shed 3 bases, with 20 bases lying between them. Per the germline V gene, CDR1 is PRHDT and CDR2 is FYEKMQ (reference sequence). The CDR3 runs 16 residues. CDR3 protein: CASSHFWRDHYNEQFF. The CDR3 DNA follows: TGTGCCAGCTCCCACTTTTGGCGGGACCACTACAATGAGCAGTTCTTC.

This clone was counted once. The chain uses TRBV27 and TRBJ1-2; possible D gene TRBD1, 6 bases. Trimming took off 4 bases at V and 2 bases at J, with 14 bases between the two ends. There are 15 residues in the CDR3. Germline V CDR1 and CDR2: MNHEY, SMNVEV (reference sequence). The CDR3 protein is CASSSPLRGNYGYTF. DNA for the CDR3: TGTGCCAGCAGTTCGCCCCTCAGGGGCAACTATGGCTACACCTTC.